Listed here are 28 T cell receptor beta chains from one sample, sequenced in a study of response to subunit inactivated influenza vaccine. Via MiXCR, TCRdb re-called the RT-PCR reads, giving one row per CDR3 protein. Here the sample spans about 480,000 distinct CDR3 sequences, roughly 13% being singletons. Sequencing used PBMCs from blood, obtained roughly 46 days after vaccination. Every receptor here comes from a man in his forties or fifties who received an inactivated influenza vaccine.

This clonotype was recorded a few times. The chain uses TRBV20-1 and TRBJ2-4, with D possibly TRBD2 on 6 matching bases. Germline loops: CDR1 DFQATT, CDR2 SNEGSKA (reference sequence). The CDR3 extends over 12 amino acids. Trimming removed 6 bases from V and 8 bases from J, with 14 bases in between. The CDR3 sequence: CSAGTALDIQYF. The CDR3 coding sequence is TGCAGTGCCGGGACTGCCTTGGACATTCAGTACTTC.

Concerning this clonotype itself: Being one base from a much bigger clone, this may be a read error. The V call is TRBV20-1, the J call TRBJ2-7, with no clear D. Germline assignment: CDR1 DFQATT and CDR2 SNEGSKA (reference sequence). The CDR3 consists of 11 residues. The germline V and J ends were trimmed by 7 bases and 6 bases, with 13 bases remaining between them. The CDR3 here is CSVHTGGEQYF. As DNA, the CDR3 is TGCAGTGTCCACACGGGCGGCGAGCAGTACTTC.

This clonotype has more than one count but fewer than ten. This chain links TRBV5-6 with TRBJ2-4; D is possibly TRBD1 or TRBD2 (6 bases each). The CDR3 consists of 14 residues. Per germline, CDR1 SGHDT and CDR2 YYEEEE. The V and J ends lost 5 bases and 8 bases respectively, with 17 bases between them. In DNA, the CDR3 is TGTGCCAGCAGTGCCGACGGGGGCAGTCACATTCAGTACTTC. As protein: CASSADGGSHIQYF.

The V and J genes are TRBV5-1 and TRBJ1-6, with 7 bases aligning to TRBD1. Germline values: CDR1 SGHRS, CDR2 YFSETQ. The CDR3 runs 15 residues. The ends lost 3 bases at V and 6 bases at J; junction bases unmatched: 6. CDR3 loop: CASSSGQELNSPLHF. Written as DNA, the CDR3 is TGCGCCAGCAGCTCCGGACAGGAGCTTAATTCACCCCTCCACTTT.

A few counts support this clonotype. This chain uses TRBV15 with TRBJ2-2; possible D gene TRBD1, 5 bases. The CDR3 sequence is 16 residues long. Trimming took 0 bases from V and 4 from J, leaving 12 bases between them. Germline loops: CDR1 LNHNV, CDR2 YYDKDF (reference sequence). CDR3 sequence (DNA): TGTGCCACCAGCAGAGATCCAGGGTCGGCCACCGGGGAGCTGTTTTTT. This codes for CATSRDPGSATGELFF.

The chain joins TRBV4-1 to TRBJ2-1; D is uncertain. Trimming took off 3 bases at V and 2 bases at J, with 8 bases between the two ends. This CDR3 comprises 14 residues. Germline values: CDR1 MGHRA, CDR2 YSYEKL. The CDR3 sequence: CASSQATAYNEQFF. CDR3 nucleotide sequence: TGCGCCAGCAGCCAGGCTACAGCCTACAATGAGCAGTTCTTC.

The chain joins TRBV30 to TRBJ2-5; possibly TRBD2 for D (5 bases). The length of the CDR3 is 13 residues. Trimming removed 2 bases from V and 1 base from J, with 8 bases in between. From germline, CDR1 is GTSNPN and CDR2 SVGIG (reference sequence). As DNA, the CDR3 is TGTGCCTGGAGTATCGGGATCCAAGAGACCCAGTACTTC. The encoded protein is CAWSIGIQETQYF.

This clonotype was observed at least ten times. The V and J genes are TRBV5-1 and TRBJ2-5, with D hard to call. The CDR3 consists of 12 residues. Trimming left V 4 bases short and J 3 bases short, with 7 bases between. Germline lookup yields CDR1 SGHRS and CDR2 YFSETQ. CDR3 region: CASSLDEETQYF. The DNA of the CDR3 is TGCGCCAGCAGCCTCGATGAAGAGACCCAGTACTTC.

In its sample, this clonotype was seen many times. The chain has TRBV12-3 or TRBV12-4 and TRBJ1-2; 7 positions match TRBD1. This CDR3 comprises 12 residues. The V gene end was trimmed by 5 bases and the J gene end by 4 bases; junction bases not matched to a gene: 1. The CDR3: CASSRTGYGYTF. The CDR3 DNA follows: TGTGCCAGCAGTAGGACAGGCTATGGCTACACCTTC.

This clonotype has ten or more counts. The genes are TRBV20-1 and TRBJ2-7, with TRBD2 matching 9 bases. Per the germline V gene, CDR1 is DFQATT and CDR2 is SNEGSKA (reference sequence). The CDR3 consists of 12 residues. J was trimmed by 3 bases and V by 6 bases; bases with no gene match: 3. CDR3 sequence (DNA): TGCAGTGCCCCGACTAGCGGCTACGAGCAGTACTTC. This sequence encodes CSAPTSGYEQYF.

The V and J genes are TRBV12-3 or TRBV12-4 and TRBJ2-5; TRBD2 matches at 13 bases. Losses at the gene ends were 4 bases for V and 5 bases for J; bases not matched to a gene: 7. The CDR3 covers 16 residues. CDR3 region: CASSSSGTSGAETQYF. In nucleotides, the CDR3 is TGTGCCAGCAGTTCCTCCGGGACTAGCGGGGCGGAGACCCAGTACTTC.

This clonotype was seen many times. The chain links TRBV12-3 or TRBV12-4 to TRBJ2-2; no clear D. This CDR3 is 13 amino acids long. Trimming pared 3 bases from V and 7 bases from J, leaving 9 bases between. The CDR3 loop is CASSLRSGGELFF. The CDR3 DNA is TGTGCCAGCAGTTTGAGATCTGGCGGGGAGCTGTTTTTT.

This clonotype came up many times. This chain uses TRBV20-1 with TRBJ2-1; the D is unclear. Trimming removed 3 bases at V and 3 bases at J, with 9 bases between. The CDR3 spans 13 residues. Looked up from germline, CDR1 is DFQATT and CDR2 is SNEGSKA (reference sequence). In DNA, the CDR3 is TGCAGTGCTAGCGGTCTTTTCTACAATGAGCAGTTCTTC. Translating it yields CSASGLFYNEQFF.

The gene calls are TRBV5-1 and TRBJ2-2, with 7 bases fitting TRBD2. CDR1 and CDR2 (germline): SGHRS, YFSETQ. This CDR3 has 14 amino acids. V trimming: 6 bases; J trimming: 1 base; junction bases outside the gene matches: 3. CDR3 nucleotides: TGCGCCAGCAATGAGCGGGGGAACACCGGGGAGCTGTTTTTT. It encodes CASNERGNTGELFF.

The rearrangement joins TRBV4-3 to TRBJ2-7; maybe TRBD2 (5 bases). CDR3 length: 14 amino acids. Germline loops: CDR1 LGHNA, CDR2 YSLEER. The V gene lost 0 bases and the J gene lost 0 bases, with 6 bases spanning the gap. The CDR3 nucleotides are TGCGCCAGCAGCCAAGACACTAGCTCCTACGAGCAGTACTTC. It specifies CASSQDTSSYEQYF.

This clonotype was detected a few times. The J gene is TRBJ2-2, the V gene TRBV4-2; D perhaps matches TRBD2 (6 bases). With 4 bases removed from V and 5 bases from J, the gap between germline ends came to 20 bases. Germline lookup yields CDR1 LGHNA and CDR2 YNFKEQ. The CDR3 is made up of 17 amino acids. The CDR3 sequence: CASSPRSRGAGTGELFF. The DNA of the CDR3 is TGTGCCAGCAGCCCCCGATCCCGAGGGGCGGGAACCGGGGAGCTGTTTTTT.

The rearrangement joins TRBV29-1 to TRBJ1-3, with D perhaps matching TRBD1 (5 bases). CDR1 is SQVTM, CDR2 ANQGSEA, per germline. The CDR3 consists of 14 residues. V was cut by 6 bases and J by 0 bases, with 12 bases left in between. CDR3 bases: TGCAGCGTCTCGACAGTTTTCTCTGGAAACACCATATATTTT. Translation gives CSVSTVFSGNTIYF.

As regards this clonotype: One base away lies a much larger clone, so this may be a sequencing read error. V usage is TRBV7-2 and J usage is TRBJ2-7; 9 bases map to TRBD2. The length of the CDR3 is 14 residues. From germline, CDR1 is SGHTA and CDR2 FQGNSA. After removal of 5 bases from V and 0 bases from J, the junction contained 2 bases not matched to a gene. The DNA for the CDR3 is TGTGCCAGCAGCCCTAGCGGGAACTCCTACGAGCAGTACTTC. Translating gives CASSPSGNSYEQYF. Using reference TRBV7-2 and TRBJ2-7 for the parts outside the CDR3, the full variable domain is GAGVSQSPSNKVTEKGKDVELRCDPISGHTALYWYRQSLGQGLEFLIYFQGNSAPDKSGLPSDRFSAERTGGSVSTLTIQRTQQEDSAVYLCASSPSGNSYEQYFGPGTRLTVT.

This clonotype was found many times. At one of its ends the junction is not consistent with the germline gene, which may arise from a read error. V is TRBV5-1 and J is TRBJ2-7; D possibly corresponds to TRBD1 (5 bases). Germline V gives CDR1 SGHRS, CDR2 YFSETQ. This CDR3 region has 12 residues. The DNA of the CDR3 is TGTGCCAGCAGCAGGGATTCCTACGAGCAGTACTTC. Its translation is CASSRDSYEQYF.

J is TRBJ2-3 and V is TRBV12-3 or TRBV12-4; D is ambiguous. V lost 6 bases, J lost 4 bases, and 14 bases lay in between. CDR3 length equals 14 residues. The CDR3: CASRWGGRSDTQYF. The CDR3 DNA reads as TGTGCCAGCAGGTGGGGTGGTAGATCAGATACGCAGTATTTT.

This clonotype appeared many times. V gene TRBV29-1 combines with J gene TRBJ2-3, with 8 positions matching TRBD2. This CDR3 spans 17 amino acids. The ends lost 2 bases at V and 3 bases at J; junction bases unmatched: 13. Germline CDR1 reads SQVTM; CDR2 reads ANQGSEA. CDR3 DNA: TGCAGCGTTGAATTAGTGCGGGGGGCGCAAGGAACAGATACGCAGTATTTT. It encodes CSVELVRGAQGTDTQYF.

This clonotype was picked up a small number of times. V and J are TRBV5-6 and TRBJ2-7, with D hard to call. Trimming took 0 bases from V and 9 from J, leaving 7 bases between them. Germline CDR1 SGHDT, CDR2 YYEEEE. The CDR3 totals 11 residues. The CDR3 loop is CASSLDYRQYF. The CDR3 region has the DNA TGTGCCAGCAGCTTGGATTATAGGCAGTACTTC.

This clonotype occurred a few times. The chain is built from TRBV5-1 and TRBJ2-6; D is possibly TRBD1 (5 bases). Between the trimmed V and J ends, which lost 2 bases and 0 bases, there was a span of 12 bases. CDR1 is SGHRS and CDR2 is YFSETQ in the germline V gene. The CDR3 is made up of 17 amino acids. The CDR3 sequence: CASSFLGVNSGANVLTF. CDR3 DNA: TGCGCCAGCAGCTTTTTAGGGGTCAACTCTGGGGCCAACGTCCTGACTTTC.

The chain recombines TRBV6-5 with TRBJ1-5; D unclear. Trimming cost V 0 bases and J 0 bases, with 15 bases left between them. This CDR3 comprises 18 residues. Germline-derived CDR1 and CDR2 are MNHEY and SVGAGI. This chain's CDR3 is CASSYSSRAEYSNQPQHF. The CDR3 DNA is TGTGCCAGCAGTTACTCGAGTCGCGCAGAGTATAGCAATCAGCCCCAGCATTTT.

This clonotype was seen more than once but under ten times. The rearrangement links TRBV12-3 or TRBV12-4 to TRBJ2-5; D is possibly TRBD1 (6 bases). This CDR3 has 17 amino acids. V was pared by 3 bases and J by 2 bases, with 19 bases between. The CDR3: CASSFGETTGDQETQYF. CDR3 nucleotide sequence: TGTGCCAGCAGTTTTGGGGAGACGACAGGTGATCAAGAGACCCAGTACTTC.

This clonotype was seen a few times. The J gene is TRBJ2-3, the V gene TRBV14; D uncertain. The CDR3 runs 15 residues. Looked up from germline, CDR1 is SGHDN and CDR2 is FVKESK. Between the trimmed V and J ends, which lost 3 bases and 1 base, there was a span of 11 bases. Here the CDR3 reads CASSHQGWGTDTQYF. The DNA of the CDR3 is TGTGCCAGCAGCCACCAAGGGTGGGGCACAGATACGCAGTATTTT.

The chain links TRBV21-1 to TRBJ1-1; the D call in the table, TRBD1, was not verified against the DNA. TRBV21-1 is classified as a pseudogene. This CDR3 has 17 amino acids. CDR3 in DNA: TGTGCCAGCAGCACCGCAATCGCAGGGTTTGGGAACACTGAAGCTTTCTTT. It translates to CASSTAIAGFGNTEAFF.

This clonotype was detected a few times. V gene TRBV6-5 combines with J gene TRBJ2-3; TRBD2 matches 12 bases. Trimming cost V 2 bases and J 3 bases; bases outside gene matches: 3. CDR3 length: 16 amino acids. Germline values: CDR1 MNHEY, CDR2 SVGAGI. The CDR3, as DNA: TGTGCCAGCAGTTACCGACTAGCGGGAGAAACAGATACGCAGTATTTT. Translating it yields CASSYRLAGETDTQYF.